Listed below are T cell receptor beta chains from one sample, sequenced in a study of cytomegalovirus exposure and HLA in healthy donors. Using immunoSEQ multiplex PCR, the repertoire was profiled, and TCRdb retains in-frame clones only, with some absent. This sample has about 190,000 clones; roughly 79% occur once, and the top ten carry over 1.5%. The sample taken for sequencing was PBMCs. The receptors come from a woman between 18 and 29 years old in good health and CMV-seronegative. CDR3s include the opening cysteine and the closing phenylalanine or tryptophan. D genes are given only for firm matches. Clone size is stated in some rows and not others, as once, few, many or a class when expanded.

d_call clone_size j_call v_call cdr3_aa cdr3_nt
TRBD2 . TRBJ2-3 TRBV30 CAWNGERESTDTQYF TGTGCCTGGAATGGTGAGCGGGAGAGCACAGATACGCAGTATTTT
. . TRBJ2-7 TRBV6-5 CASRSSYEQYF TGTGCCAGCAGGTCCAGCTACGAGCAGTACTTC
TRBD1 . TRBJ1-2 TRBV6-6 CAEQGDNGYTF TGTGCTGAGCAGGGGGATAATGGCTACACCTTC
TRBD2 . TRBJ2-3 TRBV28 CASSLNSGYSDTQYF TGTGCCAGCAGTTTAAATAGCGGGTATTCAGATACGCAGTATTTT
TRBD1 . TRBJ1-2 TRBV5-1 CASSWDSSGTGANGYTF TGCGCCAGCAGCTGGGATAGCTCCGGGACAGGGGCTAATGGCTACACCTTC
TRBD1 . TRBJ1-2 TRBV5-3 CARSSLDRGRVWHYGYTF TGTGCCAGAAGCTCGCTGGACAGGGGGCGCGTTTGGCACTATGGCTACACCTTC
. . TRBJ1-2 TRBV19 CASSNSIYGYTF TGTGCCAGTAGTAACTCCATCTATGGCTACACCTTC
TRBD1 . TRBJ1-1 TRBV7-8 CASTSPLETGFNTEAFF TGTGCCAGCACATCTCCTTTGGAGACAGGGTTTAACACTGAAGCTTTCTTT
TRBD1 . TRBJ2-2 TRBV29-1 CSVGDRGIGELFF TGCAGCGTTGGTGACAGGGGAATCGGGGAGCTGTTTTTT
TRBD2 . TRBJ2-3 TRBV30 CAWSVNSGSTDTQYF TGTGCCTGGAGTGTTAATAGCGGGAGCACAGATACGCAGTATTTT
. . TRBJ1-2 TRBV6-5 CASSYSGGLTNYGYTF TGTGCCAGCAGTTACTCGGGGGGGCTCACTAACTATGGCTACACCTTC
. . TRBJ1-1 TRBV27 CASSRPTDMNTEAFF TGTGCCAGCAGCCGCCCGACAGATATGAACACTGAAGCTTTCTTT
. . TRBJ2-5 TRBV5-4 CASSLAGEKTQYF TGTGCCAGCAGCTTGGCGGGGGAGAAGACCCAGTACTTC
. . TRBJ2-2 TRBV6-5 CASSYQQLAPGELFF TGTGCCAGCAGTTACCAACAACTAGCCCCCGGGGAGCTGTTTTTT
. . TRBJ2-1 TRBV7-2 CASSYERVNEQFF TGTGCCAGCAGCTATGAGCGGGTAAATGAGCAGTTCTTC
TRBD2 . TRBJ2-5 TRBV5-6 CASSHLLRGVAGETQYF TGTGCCAGCAGCCATTTACTGCGGGGGGTCGCGGGAGAGACCCAGTACTTC
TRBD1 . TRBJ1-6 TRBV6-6 CASSKDRSSYNSPLHF TGTGCCAGCAGTAAGGACAGGAGCTCCTATAATTCACCCCTCCACTTT
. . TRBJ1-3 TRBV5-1 CASSLAGGDVNTIYF TGCGCCAGCAGCTTGGCGGGGGGCGATGTAAACACCATATATTTT
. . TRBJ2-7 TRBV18 CASSPIASPAGEQYF TGTGCCAGCTCACCAATTGCCAGCCCGGCAGGCGAGCAGTACTTC
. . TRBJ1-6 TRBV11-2 CASSLGTDNSPLHF TGTGCCAGCAGCTTAGGGACAGATAATTCACCCCTCCACTTT
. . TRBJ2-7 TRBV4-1 CASSRGISYEQYF TGCGCCAGCAGCCGCGGGATTTCCTACGAGCAGTACTTC
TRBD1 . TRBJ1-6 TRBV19 CASSIRGQGDNSPLHF TGTGCCAGTAGTATCCGTGGACAGGGAGATAATTCACCCCTCCACTTT
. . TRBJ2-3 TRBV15 CATSREKGEPPDTQYF TGTGCCACCAGCAGAGAAAAGGGGGAGCCCCCAGATACGCAGTATTTT
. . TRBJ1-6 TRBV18 CASSPNNSPLHF TGTGCCAGCTCACCTAATAATTCACCCCTCCACTTT
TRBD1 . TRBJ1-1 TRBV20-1 CSASRQGAWIF TGCAGTGCTAGCAGACAGGGGGCGTGGATCTTT
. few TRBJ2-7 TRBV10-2 CASSIVNSEQYF TGCGCCAGCAGTATCGTCAATAGCGAGCAGTACTTC
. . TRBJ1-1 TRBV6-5 CASRPTGDVREAFF TGTGCCAGCAGACCTACGGGAGACGTAAGAGAAGCTTTCTTT